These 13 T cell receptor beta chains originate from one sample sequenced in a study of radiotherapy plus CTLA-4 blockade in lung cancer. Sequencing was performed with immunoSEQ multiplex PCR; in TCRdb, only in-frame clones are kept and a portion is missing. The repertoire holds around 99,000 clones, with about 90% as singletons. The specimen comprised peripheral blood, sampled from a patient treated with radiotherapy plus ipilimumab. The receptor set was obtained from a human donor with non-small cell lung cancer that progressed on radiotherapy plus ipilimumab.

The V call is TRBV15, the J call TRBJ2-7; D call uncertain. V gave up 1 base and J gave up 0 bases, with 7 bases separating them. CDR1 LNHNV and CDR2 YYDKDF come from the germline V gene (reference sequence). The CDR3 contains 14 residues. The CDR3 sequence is CATSRGATSYEQYF. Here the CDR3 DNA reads TGTGCCACCAGCAGAGGGGCTACCTCCTACGAGCAGTACTTC.

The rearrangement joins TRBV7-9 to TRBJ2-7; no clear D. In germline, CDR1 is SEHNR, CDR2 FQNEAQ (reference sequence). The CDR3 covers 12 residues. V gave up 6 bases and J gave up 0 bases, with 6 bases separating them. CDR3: CASSTDSYEQYF. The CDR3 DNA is TGTGCCAGCAGTACGGACTCCTACGAGCAGTACTTC.

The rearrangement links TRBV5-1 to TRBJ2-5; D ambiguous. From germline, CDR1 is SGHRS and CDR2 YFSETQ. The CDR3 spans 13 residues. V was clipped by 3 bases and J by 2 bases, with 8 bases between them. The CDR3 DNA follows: TGCGCCAGCAGCTACGGGTCGCAAGAGACCCAGTACTTC. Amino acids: CASSYGSQETQYF.

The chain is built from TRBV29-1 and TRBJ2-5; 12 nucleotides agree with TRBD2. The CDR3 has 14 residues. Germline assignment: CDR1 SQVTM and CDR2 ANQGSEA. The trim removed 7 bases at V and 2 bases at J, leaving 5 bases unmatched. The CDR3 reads CSARTSGAQETQYF. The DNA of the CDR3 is TGCAGCGCCCGGACTAGCGGGGCACAAGAGACCCAGTACTTC.

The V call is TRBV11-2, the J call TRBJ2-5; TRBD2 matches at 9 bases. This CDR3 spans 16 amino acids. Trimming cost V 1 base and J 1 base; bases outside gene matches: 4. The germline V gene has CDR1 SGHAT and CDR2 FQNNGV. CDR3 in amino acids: CASSLGLAGTQETQYF. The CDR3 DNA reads TGTGCCAGCAGCTTAGGCCTAGCGGGAACCCAAGAGACCCAGTACTTC.

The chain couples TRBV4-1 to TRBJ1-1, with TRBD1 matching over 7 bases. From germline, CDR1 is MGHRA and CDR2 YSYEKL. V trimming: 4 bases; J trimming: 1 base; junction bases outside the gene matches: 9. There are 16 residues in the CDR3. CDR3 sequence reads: CASSPNLQGTNTEAFF. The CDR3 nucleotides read TGCGCCAGCAGCCCCAACTTACAGGGGACGAACACTGAAGCTTTCTTT.

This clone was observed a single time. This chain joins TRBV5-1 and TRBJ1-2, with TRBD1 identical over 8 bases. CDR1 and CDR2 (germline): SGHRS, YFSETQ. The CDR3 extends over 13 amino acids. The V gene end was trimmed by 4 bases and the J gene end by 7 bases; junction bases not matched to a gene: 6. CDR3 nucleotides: TGCGCCAGCAGCCTAAGGGACAGGACTGGCTACACCTTC. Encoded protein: CASSLRDRTGYTF. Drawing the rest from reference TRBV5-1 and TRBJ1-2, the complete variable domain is KAGVTQTPRYLIKTRGQQVTLSCSPISGHRSVSWYQQTPGQGLQFLFEYFSETQRNKGNFPGRFSGRQFSNSRSEMNVSTLELGDSALYLCASSLRDRTGYTFGSGTRLTVV.

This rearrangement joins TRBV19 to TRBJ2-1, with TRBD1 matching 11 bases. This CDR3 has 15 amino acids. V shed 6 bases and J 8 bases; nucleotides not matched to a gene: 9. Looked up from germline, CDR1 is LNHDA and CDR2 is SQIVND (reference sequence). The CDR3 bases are TGTGCCAGTAGAGTATTCGGACAGGGGGCAGATGAGCAGTTCTTC. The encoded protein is CASRVFGQGADEQFF.

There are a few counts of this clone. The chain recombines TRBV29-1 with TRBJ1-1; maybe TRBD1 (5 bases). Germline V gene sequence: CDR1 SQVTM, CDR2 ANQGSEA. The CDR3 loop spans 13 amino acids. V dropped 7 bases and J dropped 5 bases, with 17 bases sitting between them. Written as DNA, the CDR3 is TGCAGCGCTGCCCAGGGCAGGAGGACTGAAGCTTTCTTT. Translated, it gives CSAAQGRRTEAFF.

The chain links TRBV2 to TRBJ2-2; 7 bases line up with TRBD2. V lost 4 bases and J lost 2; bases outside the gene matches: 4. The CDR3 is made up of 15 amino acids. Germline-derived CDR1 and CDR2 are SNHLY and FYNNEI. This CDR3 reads CASSVSSGNTGELFF. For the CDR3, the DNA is TGTGCCAGCAGTGTGTCTAGCGGAAACACCGGGGAGCTGTTTTTT. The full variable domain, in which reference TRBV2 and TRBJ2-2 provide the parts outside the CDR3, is EPEVTQTPSHQVTQMGQEVILRCVPISNHLYFYWYRQILGQKVEFLVSFYNNEISEKSEIFDDQFSVERPDGSNFTLKIRSTKLEDSAMYFCASSVSSGNTGELFFGEGSRLTVL.

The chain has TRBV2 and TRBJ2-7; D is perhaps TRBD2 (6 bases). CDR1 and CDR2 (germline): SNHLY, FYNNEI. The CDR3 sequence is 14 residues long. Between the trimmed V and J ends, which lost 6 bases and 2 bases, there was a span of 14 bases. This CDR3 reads CASRAGPYPYEQYF. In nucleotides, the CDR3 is TGTGCCAGCAGGGCGGGACCTTACCCCTACGAGCAGTACTTC.

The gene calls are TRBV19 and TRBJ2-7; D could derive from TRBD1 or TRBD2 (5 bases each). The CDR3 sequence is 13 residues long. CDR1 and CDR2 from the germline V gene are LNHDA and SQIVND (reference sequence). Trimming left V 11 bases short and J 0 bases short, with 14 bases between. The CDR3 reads CAPNGADSYEQYF. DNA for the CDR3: TGTGCCCCCAACGGGGCGGACTCCTACGAGCAGTACTTC.

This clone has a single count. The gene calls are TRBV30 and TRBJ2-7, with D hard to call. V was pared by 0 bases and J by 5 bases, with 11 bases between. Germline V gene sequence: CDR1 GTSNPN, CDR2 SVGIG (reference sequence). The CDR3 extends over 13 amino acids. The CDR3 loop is CAWSVVLGHEQYF. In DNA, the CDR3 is TGTGCCTGGAGTGTAGTATTGGGTCACGAGCAGTACTTC.